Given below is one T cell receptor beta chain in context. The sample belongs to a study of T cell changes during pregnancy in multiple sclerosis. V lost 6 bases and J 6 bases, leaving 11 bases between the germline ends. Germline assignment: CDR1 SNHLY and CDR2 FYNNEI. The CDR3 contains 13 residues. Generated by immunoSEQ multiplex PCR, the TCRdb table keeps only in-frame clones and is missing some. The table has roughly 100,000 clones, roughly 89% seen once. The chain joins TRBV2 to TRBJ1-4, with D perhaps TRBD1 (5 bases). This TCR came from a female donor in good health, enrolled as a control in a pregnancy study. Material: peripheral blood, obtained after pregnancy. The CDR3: CASRGKGDEKLFF. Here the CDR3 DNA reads TGTGCCAGCAGAGGGAAAGGGGATGAAAAACTGTTTTTT. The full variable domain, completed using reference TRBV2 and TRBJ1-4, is EPEVTQTPSHQVTQMGQEVILRCVPISNHLYFYWYRQILGQKVEFLVSFYNNEISEKSEIFDDQFSVERPDGSNFTLKIRSTKLEDSAMYFCASRGKGDEKLFFGSGTQLSVL.